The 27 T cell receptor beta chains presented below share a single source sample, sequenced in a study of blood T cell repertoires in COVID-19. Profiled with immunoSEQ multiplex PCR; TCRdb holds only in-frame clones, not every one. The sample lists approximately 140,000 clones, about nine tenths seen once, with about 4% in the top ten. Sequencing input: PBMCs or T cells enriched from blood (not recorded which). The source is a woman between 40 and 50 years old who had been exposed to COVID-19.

CDR3 residues: CASRMSQGSETQYF. CDR3 DNA sequence: TGTGCCAGCAGGATGAGCCAGGGTTCGGAGACCCAGTACTTC. V is TRBV6-5 and J is TRBJ2-5; TRBD1 might be the D (5 bases). V shed 6 bases and J shed 5 bases, with 16 bases lying between them. Germline V gene data show CDR1 as MNHEY and CDR2 as SVGAGI. The length of the CDR3 is 14 residues.

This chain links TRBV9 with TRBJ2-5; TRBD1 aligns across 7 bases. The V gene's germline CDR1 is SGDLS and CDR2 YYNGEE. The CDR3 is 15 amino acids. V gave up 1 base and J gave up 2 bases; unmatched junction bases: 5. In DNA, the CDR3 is TGTGCCAGCAGCGTAAGAGGGGGCAGTCAAGAGACCCAGTACTTC. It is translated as CASSVRGGSQETQYF.

The CDR3 is CASSQYPGTTEAFF. CDR3 sequence (DNA): TGCGCCAGCAGCCAATATCCGGGAACCACTGAAGCTTTCTTT. The V and J genes are TRBV4-1 and TRBJ1-1, with unresolved D. The V and J ends lost 2 bases and 4 bases respectively, with 11 bases between them. The germline gives CDR1 MGHRA, CDR2 YSYEKL. This CDR3 is 14 amino acids long.

Here the CDR3 DNA reads TGTGCCAGCAGCCAATCTTCTAGCGGGAGGGGAGATACGCAGTATTTT. Its translation: CASSQSSSGRGDTQYF. The V call is TRBV5-4, the J call TRBJ2-3; 12 bases are shared with TRBD2. Germline V CDR1 and CDR2: SGHNT, YYREEE (reference sequence). With V trimmed by 4 bases and J by 5 bases, 8 bases remained unmatched. This CDR3 has 16 residues.

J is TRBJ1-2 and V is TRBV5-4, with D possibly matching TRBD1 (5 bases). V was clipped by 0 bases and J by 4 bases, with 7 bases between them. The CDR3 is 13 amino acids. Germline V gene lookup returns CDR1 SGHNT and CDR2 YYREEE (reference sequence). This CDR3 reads CASSLDRTYGYTF. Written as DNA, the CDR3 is TGTGCCAGCAGCTTGGACAGGACCTATGGCTACACCTTC. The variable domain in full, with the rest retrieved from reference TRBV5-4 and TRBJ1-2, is ETGVTQSPTHLIKTRGQQVTLRCSSQSGHNTVSWYQQALGQGPQFIFQYYREEENGRGNFPPRFSGLQFPNYSSELNVNALELDDSALYLCASSLDRTYGYTFGSGTRLTVV.

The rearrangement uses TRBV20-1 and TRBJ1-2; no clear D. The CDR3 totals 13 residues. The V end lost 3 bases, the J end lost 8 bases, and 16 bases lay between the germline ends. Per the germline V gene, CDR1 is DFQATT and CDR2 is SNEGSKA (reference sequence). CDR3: CSASTGLGRGYTF. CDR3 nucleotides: TGCAGTGCTAGTACCGGATTAGGGAGAGGCTACACCTTC.

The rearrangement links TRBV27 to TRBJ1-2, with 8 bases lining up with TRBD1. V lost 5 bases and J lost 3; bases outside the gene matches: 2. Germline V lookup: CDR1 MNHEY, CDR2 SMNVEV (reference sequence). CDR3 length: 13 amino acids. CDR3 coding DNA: TGTGCCAGCAGTGCAGGGGGCGACTATGGCTACACCTTC. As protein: CASSAGGDYGYTF.

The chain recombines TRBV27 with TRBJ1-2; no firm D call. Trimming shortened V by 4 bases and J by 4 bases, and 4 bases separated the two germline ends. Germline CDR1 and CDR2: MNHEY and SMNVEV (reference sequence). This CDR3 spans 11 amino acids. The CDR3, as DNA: TGTGCCAGCAGTTCCGGCTATGGCTACACCTTC. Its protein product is CASSSGYGYTF.

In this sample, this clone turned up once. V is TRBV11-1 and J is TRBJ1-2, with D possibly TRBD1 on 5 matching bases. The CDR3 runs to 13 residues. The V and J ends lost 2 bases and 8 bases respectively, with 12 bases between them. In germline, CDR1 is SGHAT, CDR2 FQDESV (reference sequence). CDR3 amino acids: CASSLPGVQGYTF. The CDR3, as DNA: TGTGCCAGCAGCTTACCGGGGGTCCAAGGCTACACCTTC.

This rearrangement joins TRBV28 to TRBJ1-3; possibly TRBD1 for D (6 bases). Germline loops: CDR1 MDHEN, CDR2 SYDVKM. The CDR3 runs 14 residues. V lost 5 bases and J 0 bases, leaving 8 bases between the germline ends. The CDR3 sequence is CASSQGNSGNTIYF. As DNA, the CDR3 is TGTGCCAGCAGTCAGGGGAACTCTGGAAACACCATATATTTT.

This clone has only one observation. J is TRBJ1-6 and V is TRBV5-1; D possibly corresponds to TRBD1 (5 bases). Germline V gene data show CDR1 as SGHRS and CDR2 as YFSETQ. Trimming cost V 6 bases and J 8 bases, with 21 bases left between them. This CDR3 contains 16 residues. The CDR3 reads CASKLLTGTGDSPLHF. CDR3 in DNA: TGCGCCAGCAAACTTCTAACCGGGACGGGAGATTCACCCCTCCACTTT.

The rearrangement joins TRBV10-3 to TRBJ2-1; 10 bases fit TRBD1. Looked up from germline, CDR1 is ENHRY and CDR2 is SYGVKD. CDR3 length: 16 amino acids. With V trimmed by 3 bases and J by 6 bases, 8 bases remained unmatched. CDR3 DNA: TGTGCCATCAGTGATTCGGCGGGACAGGGGTCCAATGAGCAGTTCTTC. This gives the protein CAISDSAGQGSNEQFF.

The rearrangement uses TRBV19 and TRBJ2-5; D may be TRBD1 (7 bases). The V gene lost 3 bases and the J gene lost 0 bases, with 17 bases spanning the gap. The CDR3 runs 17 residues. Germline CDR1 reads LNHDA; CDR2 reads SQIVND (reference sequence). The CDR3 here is CASSIRGADPYQETQYF. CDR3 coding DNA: TGTGCCAGTAGTATCAGGGGGGCCGATCCGTACCAAGAGACCCAGTACTTC.

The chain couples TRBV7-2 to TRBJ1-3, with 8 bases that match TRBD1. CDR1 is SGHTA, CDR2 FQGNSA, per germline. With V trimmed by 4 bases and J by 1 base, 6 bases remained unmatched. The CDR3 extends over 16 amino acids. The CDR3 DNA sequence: TGTGCCAGCAGCTCGGGACAGGCTCGGTCTGGAAACACCATATATTTT. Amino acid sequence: CASSSGQARSGNTIYF.

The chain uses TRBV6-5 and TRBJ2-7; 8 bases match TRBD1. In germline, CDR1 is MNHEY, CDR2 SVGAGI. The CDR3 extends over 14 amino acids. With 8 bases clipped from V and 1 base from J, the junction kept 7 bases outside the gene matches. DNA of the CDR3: TGTGCCAGCGCATCCGGGACAGGATCCTACGAGCAGTACTTC. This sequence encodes CASASGTGSYEQYF.

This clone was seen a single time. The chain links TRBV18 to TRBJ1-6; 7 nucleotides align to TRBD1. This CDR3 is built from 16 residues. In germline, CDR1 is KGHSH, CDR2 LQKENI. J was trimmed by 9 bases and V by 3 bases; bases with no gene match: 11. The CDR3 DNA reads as TGTGCCAGCTCACCGCAAAACGGCCAGGGGGTTTCACCCCTCCACTTT. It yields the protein CASSPQNGQGVSPLHF.

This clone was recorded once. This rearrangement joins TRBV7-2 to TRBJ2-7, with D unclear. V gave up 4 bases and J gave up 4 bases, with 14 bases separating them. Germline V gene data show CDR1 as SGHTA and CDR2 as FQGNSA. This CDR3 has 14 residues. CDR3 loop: CASSSGYIEYEQYF. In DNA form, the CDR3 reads TGTGCCAGCAGCTCAGGCTACATCGAATACGAGCAGTACTTC.

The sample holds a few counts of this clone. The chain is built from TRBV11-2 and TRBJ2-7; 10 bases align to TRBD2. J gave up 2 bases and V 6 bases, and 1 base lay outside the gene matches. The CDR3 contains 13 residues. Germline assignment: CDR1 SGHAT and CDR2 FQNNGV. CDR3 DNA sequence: TGTGCCAGCAGACTAGCGGGAACCTACGAGCAGTACTTC. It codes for CASRLAGTYEQYF. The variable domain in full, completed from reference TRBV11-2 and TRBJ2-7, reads EAGVAQSPRYKIIEKRQSVAFWCNPISGHATLYWYQQILGQGPKLLIQFQNNGVVDDSQLPKDRFSAERLKGVDSTLKIQPAKLEDSAVYLCASRLAGTYEQYFGPGTRLTVT.

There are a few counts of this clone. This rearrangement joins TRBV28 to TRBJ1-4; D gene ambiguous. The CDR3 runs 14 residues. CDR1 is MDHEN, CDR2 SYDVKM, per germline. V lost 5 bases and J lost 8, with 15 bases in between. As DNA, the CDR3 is TGTGCCAGCAGTGAAAGACGGCCAGGCGAAAAACTGTTTTTT. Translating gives CASSERRPGEKLFF. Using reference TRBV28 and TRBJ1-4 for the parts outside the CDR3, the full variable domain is DVKVTQSSRYLVKRTGEKVFLECVQDMDHENMFWYRQDPGLGLRLIYFSYDVKMKEKGDIPEGYSVSREKKERFSLILESASTNQTSMYLCASSERRPGEKLFFGSGTQLSVL.

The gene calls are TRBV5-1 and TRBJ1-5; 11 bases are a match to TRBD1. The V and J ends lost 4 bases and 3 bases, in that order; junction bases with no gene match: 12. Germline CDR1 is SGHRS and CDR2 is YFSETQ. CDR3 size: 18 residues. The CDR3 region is CASSTSRDRGTINQPQHF. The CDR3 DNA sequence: TGCGCCAGCAGCACGAGCCGGGACAGGGGGACGATCAATCAGCCCCAGCATTTT.

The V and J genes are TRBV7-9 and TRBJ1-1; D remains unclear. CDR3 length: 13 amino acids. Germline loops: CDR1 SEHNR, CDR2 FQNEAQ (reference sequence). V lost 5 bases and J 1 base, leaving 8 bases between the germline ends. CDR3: CASSQTQNTEAFF. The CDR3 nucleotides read TGTGCCAGCAGCCAGACACAGAACACTGAAGCTTTCTTT.

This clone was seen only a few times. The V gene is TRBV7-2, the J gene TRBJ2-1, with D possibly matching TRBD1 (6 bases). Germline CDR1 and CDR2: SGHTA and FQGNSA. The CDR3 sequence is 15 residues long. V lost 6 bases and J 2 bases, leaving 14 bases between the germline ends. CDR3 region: CASRPGTHPYNEQFF. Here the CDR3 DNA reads TGTGCCAGCAGGCCCGGGACACACCCCTACAATGAGCAGTTCTTC.

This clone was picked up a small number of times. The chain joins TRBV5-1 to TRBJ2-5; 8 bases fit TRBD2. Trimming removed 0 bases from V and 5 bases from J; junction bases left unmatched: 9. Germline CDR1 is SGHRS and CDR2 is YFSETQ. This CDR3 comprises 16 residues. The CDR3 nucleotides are TGCGCCAGCAGCTTGGGTTTGGGACTAGTGGGCGAGACCCAGTACTTC. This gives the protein CASSLGLGLVGETQYF.

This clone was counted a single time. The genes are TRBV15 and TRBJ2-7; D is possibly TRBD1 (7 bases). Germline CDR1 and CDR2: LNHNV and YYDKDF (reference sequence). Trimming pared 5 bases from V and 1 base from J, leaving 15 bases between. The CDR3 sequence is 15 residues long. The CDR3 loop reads CATSAPQGGSYEQYF. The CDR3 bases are TGTGCCACCAGCGCACCCCAGGGGGGATCCTACGAGCAGTACTTC. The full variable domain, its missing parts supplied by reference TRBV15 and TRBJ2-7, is DAMVIQNPRYQVTQFGKPVTLSCSQTLNHNVMYWYQQKSSQAPKLLFHYYDKDFNNEADTPDNFQSRRPNTSFCFLDIRSPGLGDTAMYLCATSAPQGGSYEQYFGPGTRLTVT.

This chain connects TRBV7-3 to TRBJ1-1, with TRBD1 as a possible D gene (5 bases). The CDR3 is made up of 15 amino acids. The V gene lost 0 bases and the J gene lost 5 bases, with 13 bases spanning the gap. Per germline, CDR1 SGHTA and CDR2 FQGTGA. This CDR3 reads CASSLTSASGTEAFF. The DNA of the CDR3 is TGTGCCAGCAGCTTAACGTCGGCGTCAGGGACTGAAGCTTTCTTT.

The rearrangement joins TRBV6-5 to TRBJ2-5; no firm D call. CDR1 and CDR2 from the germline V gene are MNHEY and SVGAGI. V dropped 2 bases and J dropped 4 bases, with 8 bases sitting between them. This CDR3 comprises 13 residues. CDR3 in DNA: TGTGCCAGCAGTTACCGCGGCCGAGAGACCCAGTACTTC. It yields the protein CASSYRGRETQYF.

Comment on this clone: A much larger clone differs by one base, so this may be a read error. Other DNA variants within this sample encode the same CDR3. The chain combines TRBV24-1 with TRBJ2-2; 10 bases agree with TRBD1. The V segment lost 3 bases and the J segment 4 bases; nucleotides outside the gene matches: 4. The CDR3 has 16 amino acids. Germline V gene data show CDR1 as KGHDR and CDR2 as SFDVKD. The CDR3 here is CATSDPGQGTTGELFF. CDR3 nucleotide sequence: TGTGCCACCAGTGATCCGGGACAGGGGACCACCGGGGAGCTGTTTTTT.